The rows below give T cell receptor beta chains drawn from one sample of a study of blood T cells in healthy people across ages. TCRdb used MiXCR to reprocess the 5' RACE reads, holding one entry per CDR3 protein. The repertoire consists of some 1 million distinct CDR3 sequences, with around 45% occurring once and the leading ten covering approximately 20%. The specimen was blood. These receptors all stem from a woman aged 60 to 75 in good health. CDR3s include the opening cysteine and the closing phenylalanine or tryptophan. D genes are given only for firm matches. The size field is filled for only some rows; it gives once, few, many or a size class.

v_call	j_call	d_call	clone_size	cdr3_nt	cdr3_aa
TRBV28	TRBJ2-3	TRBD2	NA	TGTGCCAGCAGTACCACTAGCGTAGATACGCAGTATTTT	CASSTTSVDTQYF
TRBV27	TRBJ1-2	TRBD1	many	TGTGCCAGCAGTTTCAGGGGGCCGGGTGGCTACACCTTC	CASSFRGPGGYTF
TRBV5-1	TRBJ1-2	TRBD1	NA	TGCGCCAGCAGCACGACAGGGGGCCGGGTCTATGGCTACACCTTC	CASSTTGGRVYGYTF
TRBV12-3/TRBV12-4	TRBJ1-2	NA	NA	TGTGCCAGCAGTGAAGCCGGACGGGGGCAAGTATTGGGGGGCTACACCTTC	CASSEAGRGQVLGGYTF
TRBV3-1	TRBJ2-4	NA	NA	TGTGCCAGCAGCCAAGAAGCAGGGAGAATGGGCATTCAGTACTTC	CASSQEAGRMGIQYF
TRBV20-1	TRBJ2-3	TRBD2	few	TGCAGTGCTAGCCAAGAGATTCGGACTAGCGGGAGAAGGGATACGCAGTATTTT	CSASQEIRTSGRRDTQYF
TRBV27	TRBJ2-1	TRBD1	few	TGTGCCAGCAGTCCCCGGACAGGGAACTACAATGAGCAGTTCTTC	CASSPRTGNYNEQFF
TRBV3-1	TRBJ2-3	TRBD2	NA	TGTGCCAGCAGCCGGCGACTAGCGGGAAGGCCTGGGGATACGCAGTATTTT	CASSRRLAGRPGDTQYF
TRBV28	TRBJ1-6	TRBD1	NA	TGTGCCAGCAGTTTTAGGGGACAGGGTATTGTCTCCTATAATTCACCCCTCCACTTT	CASSFRGQGIVSYNSPLHF
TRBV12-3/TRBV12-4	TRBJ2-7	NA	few	TGTGCCAGCAGTTCCACCCTGGCAGGGCAAGAGCAGTACTTC	CASSSTLAGQEQYF
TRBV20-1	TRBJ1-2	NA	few	TGCAGTGCTAGAAAAGGGGCGAGGAGCTACACCTTC	CSARKGARSYTF
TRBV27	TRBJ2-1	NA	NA	TGTGCCAGCAGTTCTACCATCAATGAGCAGTTCTTC	CASSSTINEQFF
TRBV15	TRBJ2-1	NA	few	TGTGCCACCAGAGTAGGCAGGGTGTACAATGAGCAGTTCTTC	CATRVGRVYNEQFF
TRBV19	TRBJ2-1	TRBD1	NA	TGTGCCAGTAGTATAGACGGACAGGGCGAGCAGTTCTTC	CASSIDGQGEQFF
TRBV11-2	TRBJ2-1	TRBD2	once	TGTGCCAGCAGCTTAGCACTAGCGGGAGGGCCTTTCATGAACAATGAGCAGTTCTTC	CASSLALAGGPFMNNEQFF
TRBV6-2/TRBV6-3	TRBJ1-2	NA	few	TGTGCCAGCAGTTACGAGCAGGACTATGGCTACACCTTC	CASSYEQDYGYTF
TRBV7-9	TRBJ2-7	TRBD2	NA	TGTGCCAGCAGCTTATCGGGGGCGGGGGGCTACGAGCAGTACTTC	CASSLSGAGGYEQYF
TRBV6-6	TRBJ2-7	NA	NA	TGTGCCAGCGCTTGGGACCGATCCTACGAGCAGTACTTC	CASAWDRSYEQYF
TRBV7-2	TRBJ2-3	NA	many	TGTGCCAGCAGCTTTAGTCCAGGGCCAGATACGCAGTATTTT	CASSFSPGPDTQYF
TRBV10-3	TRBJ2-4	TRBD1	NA	TGTGCCATCAGTAGTACAGGGGGCTCCTACGATGAGCAGTACTTC	CAISSTGGSYDEQYF
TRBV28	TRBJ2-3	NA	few	TGTGCCAGCAACGTCGGAGGAGGAGGCACAGATACGCAGTATTTT	CASNVGGGGTDTQYF
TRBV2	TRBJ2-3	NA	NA	TGTGCCAGCAGTGAAGCCGGGAGAACAGATACGCAGTATTTT	CASSEAGRTDTQYF
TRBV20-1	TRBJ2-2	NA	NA	TGCAGTGCTAGAGATAGAGTCAGGGCGACCGGGGAGCTGTTTTTT	CSARDRVRATGELFF
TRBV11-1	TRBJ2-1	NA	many	TGTGCCAGCAGCCCCAGACTACTCGTCTACAATGAGCAGTTCTTC	CASSPRLLVYNEQFF
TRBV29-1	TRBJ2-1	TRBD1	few	TGCAGCGTTGTCCTCAGGGGGCGGCAGTTCTTC	CSVVLRGRQFF
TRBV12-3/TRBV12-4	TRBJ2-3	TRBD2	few	TGTGCCAGCAGTCGAAGCGGGAGGACCACAGATACGCAGTATTTT	CASSRSGRTTDTQYF
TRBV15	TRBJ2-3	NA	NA	TGTGCCACCAGCAGAGAGTGGGCGGTAACAGGTACGCAGTATTTT	CATSREWAVTGTQYF
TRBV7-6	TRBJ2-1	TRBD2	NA	TGTGCCAGCAGCTTAGAAATTAGCGGGAGTCGCAATGAGCAGTTCTTC	CASSLEISGSRNEQFF
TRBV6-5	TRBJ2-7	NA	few	TGTGCCAGCAGTTACAGGGTGGGGGGTACCAACGGCTACGAGCAGTACTTC	CASSYRVGGTNGYEQYF
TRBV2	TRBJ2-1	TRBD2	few	TGTGCCAGTAGGGAACGAGCTAGCGGGGGTTTCTACAATGAGCAGTTCTTC	CASRERASGGFYNEQFF
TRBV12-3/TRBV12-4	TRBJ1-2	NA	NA	TGTGCCAGCAGTCCCCAGGGTTGGGGGAACTATGGCTACACCTTC	CASSPQGWGNYGYTF
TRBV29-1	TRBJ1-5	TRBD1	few	TGCAGCGTTAGGACAGGGAGCAATCAGCCCCAGCATTTT	CSVRTGSNQPQHF
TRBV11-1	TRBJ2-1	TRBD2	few	TGTGCCAGCAGCTTGCGGGAGCACAATGAGCAGTTCTTC	CASSLREHNEQFF
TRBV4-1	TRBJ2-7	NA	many	TGCGCCAGCAGCCAAGATGAACCGACCTACGAGCAGTACTTC	CASSQDEPTYEQYF
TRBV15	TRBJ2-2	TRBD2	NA	TGTGCCACCAGCGAGAGCGGGACTACAAACACCGGGGAGCTGTTTTTT	CATSESGTTNTGELFF
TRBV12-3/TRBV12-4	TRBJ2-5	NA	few	TGTGCCAGCAGTTTACCCAGAAACCAAGAGACCCAGTACTTC	CASSLPRNQETQYF
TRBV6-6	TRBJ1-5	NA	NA	TGTGCCAGCACCACGCAGGCGTTTTATCAGCCCCAGCATTTT	CASTTQAFYQPQHF
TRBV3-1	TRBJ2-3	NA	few	TGTGCCAGCAGCCTCTCTTCTGGCGGTGTACCTACGCAGTATTTT	CASSLSSGGVPTQYF
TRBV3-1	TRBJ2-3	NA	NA	TGTGCCAGCAGCTCCAGAGGGCGATCTACCACAGATACGCAGTATTTT	CASSSRGRSTTDTQYF
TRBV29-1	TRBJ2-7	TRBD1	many	TGCAGCGTTGAAGTCCAGGGGGTGTGCTACGAGCAGTACTTC	CSVEVQGVCYEQYF
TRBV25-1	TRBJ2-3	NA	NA	TGTGCCAGCAGTGAAGAAGACGGAACAGATACGCAGTATTTT	CASSEEDGTDTQYF
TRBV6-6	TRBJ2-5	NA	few	TGTGCCAGCAGTTACGTCCAAGAGACCCAGTACTTC	CASSYVQETQYF
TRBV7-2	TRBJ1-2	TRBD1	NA	TGTGCCAGCAGCTCGACAGGGGGCGTTTCCTACACCTTC	CASSSTGGVSYTF
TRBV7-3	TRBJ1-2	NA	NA	TGTGCCAGCAGCATGAGTCCTAATCCTAACTATGGCTACACCTTC	CASSMSPNPNYGYTF
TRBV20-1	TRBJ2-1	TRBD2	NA	TGCAGTGCTGACGCGGGGGTTAGGGGCTACAATGAGCAGTTCTTC	CSADAGVRGYNEQFF
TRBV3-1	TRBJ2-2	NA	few	TGTGCCAGCAGCCTTCTAGTAGGGGAGCTGTTTTTT	CASSLLVGELFF
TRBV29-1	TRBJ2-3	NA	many	TGCAGCGTTAGACACGTGGGGGGAGATACGCAGTATTTT	CSVRHVGGDTQYF
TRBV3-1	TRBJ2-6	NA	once	TGTGCCAGCAGCCAAGTTGGCGGGGTAACCTCTGGGGCCAACGTCCTGACTTTC	CASSQVGGVTSGANVLTF
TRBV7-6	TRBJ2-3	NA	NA	TGTGCCAGCAGCTTAGGGGATGGGGACACAGATACGCAGTATTTT	CASSLGDGDTDTQYF
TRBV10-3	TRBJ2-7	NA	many	TGTGCCATTCGTTTCGGAGAGGTACCGGGGGAGCAGTACTTC	CAIRFGEVPGEQYF
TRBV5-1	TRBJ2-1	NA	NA	TGCGCCAGCAGCTTGGAGAGGTTCACTGAGCAGTTCTTC	CASSLERFTEQFF
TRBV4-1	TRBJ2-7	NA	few	TGCGCCAGCAGCCACCAGCCTGGCGAGCAGTACTTC	CASSHQPGEQYF
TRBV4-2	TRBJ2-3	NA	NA	TGTGCCAGCAGCCAAGACTCGGCGCAGTTGGGCACAGATACGCAGTATTTT	CASSQDSAQLGTDTQYF
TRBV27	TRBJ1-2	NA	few	TGTGCCAGCAGTTTAGGGCCAAGCTATGGCTACACCTTC	CASSLGPSYGYTF
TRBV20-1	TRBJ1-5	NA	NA	TGCAGTGCGATGGGACACACCCAGCCCCAGCATTTT	CSAMGHTQPQHF